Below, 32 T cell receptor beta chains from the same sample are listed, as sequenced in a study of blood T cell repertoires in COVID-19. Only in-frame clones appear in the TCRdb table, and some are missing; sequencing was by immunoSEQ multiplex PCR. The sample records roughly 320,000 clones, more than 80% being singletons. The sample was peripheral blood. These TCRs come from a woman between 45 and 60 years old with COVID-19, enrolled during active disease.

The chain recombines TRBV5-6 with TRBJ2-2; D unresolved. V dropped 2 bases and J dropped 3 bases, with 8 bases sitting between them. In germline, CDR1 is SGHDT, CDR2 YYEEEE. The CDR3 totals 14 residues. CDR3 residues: CASSFERYTGELFF. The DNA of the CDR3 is TGTGCCAGCAGCTTCGAGCGCTACACCGGGGAGCTGTTTTTT.

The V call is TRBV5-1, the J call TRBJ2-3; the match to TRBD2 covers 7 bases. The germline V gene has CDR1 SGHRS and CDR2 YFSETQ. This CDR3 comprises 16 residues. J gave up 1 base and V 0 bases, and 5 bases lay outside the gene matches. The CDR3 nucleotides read TGCGCCAGCAGCTTGGCGGGGGGTGGCGGCACAGATACGCAGTATTTT. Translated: CASSLAGGGGTDTQYF.

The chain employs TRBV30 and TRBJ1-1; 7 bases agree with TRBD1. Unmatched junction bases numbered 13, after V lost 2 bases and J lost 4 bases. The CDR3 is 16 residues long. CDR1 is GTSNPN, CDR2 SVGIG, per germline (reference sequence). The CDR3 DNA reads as TGTGCCTGGAGTACCAACAGGGGCCGGTACATCACTGAAGCTTTCTTT. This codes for CAWSTNRGRYITEAFF.

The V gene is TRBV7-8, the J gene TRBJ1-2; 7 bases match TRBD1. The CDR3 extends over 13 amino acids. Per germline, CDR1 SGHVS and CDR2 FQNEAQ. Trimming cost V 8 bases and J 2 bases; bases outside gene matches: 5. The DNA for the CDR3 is TGTGCCAGCTCCAGGGGGGAGAACTATGGCTACACCTTC. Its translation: CASSRGENYGYTF.

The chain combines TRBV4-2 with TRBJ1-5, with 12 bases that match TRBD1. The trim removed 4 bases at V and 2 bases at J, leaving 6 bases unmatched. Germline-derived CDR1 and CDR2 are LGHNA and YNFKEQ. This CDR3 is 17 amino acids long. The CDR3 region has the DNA TGTGCCAGCAGCCCGGGACAGGGGGCGCCAGGCAATCAGCCCCAGCATTTT. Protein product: CASSPGQGAPGNQPQHF.

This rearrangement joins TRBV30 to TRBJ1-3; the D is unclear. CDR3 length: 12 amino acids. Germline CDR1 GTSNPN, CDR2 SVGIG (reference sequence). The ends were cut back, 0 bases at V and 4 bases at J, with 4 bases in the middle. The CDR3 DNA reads TGTGCCTGGAGTGTACAGGGAAACACCATATATTTT. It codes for CAWSVQGNTIYF.

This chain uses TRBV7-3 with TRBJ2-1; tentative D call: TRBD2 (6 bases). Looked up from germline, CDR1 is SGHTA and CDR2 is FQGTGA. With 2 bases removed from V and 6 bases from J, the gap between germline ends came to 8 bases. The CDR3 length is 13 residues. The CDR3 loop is CASSLGGPNEQFF. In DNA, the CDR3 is TGTGCCAGCAGCTTAGGAGGGCCCAATGAGCAGTTCTTC.

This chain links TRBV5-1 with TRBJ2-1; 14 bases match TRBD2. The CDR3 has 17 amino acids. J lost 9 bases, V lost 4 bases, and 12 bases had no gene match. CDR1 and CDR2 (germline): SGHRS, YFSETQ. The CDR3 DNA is TGCGCCAGCAGCCTCACGACTAGCGGGAGGGGGGCGGGTGAGCAGTTCTTC. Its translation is CASSLTTSGRGAGEQFF.

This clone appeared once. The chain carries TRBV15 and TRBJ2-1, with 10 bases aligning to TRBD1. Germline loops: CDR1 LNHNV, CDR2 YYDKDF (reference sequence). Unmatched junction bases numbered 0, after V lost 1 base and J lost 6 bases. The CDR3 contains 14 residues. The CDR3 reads CATSRGTGGNEQFF. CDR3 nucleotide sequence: TGTGCCACCAGCAGAGGGACAGGGGGCAATGAGCAGTTCTTC.

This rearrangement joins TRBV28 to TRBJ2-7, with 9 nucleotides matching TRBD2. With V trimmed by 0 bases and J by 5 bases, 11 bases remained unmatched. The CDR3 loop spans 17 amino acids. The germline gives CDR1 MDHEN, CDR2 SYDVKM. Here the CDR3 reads CASSLWTPGLALHEQYF. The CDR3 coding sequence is TGTGCCAGCAGTTTATGGACCCCGGGACTAGCTCTCCACGAGCAGTACTTC.

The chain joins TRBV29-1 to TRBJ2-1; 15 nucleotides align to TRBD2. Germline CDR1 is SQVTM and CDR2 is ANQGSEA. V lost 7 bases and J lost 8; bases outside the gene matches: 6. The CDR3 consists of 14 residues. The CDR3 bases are TGCAGCGGGCGGACTAGCGGGAGGGGTGATGAGCAGTTCTTC. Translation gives CSGRTSGRGDEQFF.

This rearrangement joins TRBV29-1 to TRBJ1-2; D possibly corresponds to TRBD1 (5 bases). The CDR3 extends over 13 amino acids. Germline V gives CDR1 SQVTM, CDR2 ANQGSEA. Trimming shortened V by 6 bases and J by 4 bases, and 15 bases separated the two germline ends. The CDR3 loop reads CSVSRAGFYGYTF. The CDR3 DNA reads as TGCAGCGTCTCCAGGGCCGGCTTCTATGGCTACACCTTC.

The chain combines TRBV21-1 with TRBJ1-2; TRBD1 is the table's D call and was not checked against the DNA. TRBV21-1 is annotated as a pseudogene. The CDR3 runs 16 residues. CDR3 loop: CASSKESTGPGYGYTF. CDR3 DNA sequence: TGTGCCAGCAGCAAAGAAAGTACAGGGCCGGGCTATGGCTACACCTTC.

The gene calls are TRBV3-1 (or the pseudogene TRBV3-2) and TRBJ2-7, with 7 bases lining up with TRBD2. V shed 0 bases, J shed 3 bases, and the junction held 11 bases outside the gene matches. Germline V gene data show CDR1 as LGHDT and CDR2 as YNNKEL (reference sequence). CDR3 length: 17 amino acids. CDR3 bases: TGTGCCAGCAGCCAAGACTTGATGGGGCTAGCGGACTACGAGCAGTACTTC. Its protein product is CASSQDLMGLADYEQYF.

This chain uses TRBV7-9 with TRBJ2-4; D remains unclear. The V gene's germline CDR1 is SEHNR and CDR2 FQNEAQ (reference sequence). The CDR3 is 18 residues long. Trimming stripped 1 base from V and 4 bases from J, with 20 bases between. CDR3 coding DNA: TGTGCCAGCAGCTTAGATCTGGTGCGTTACGACACGAAAAACATTCAGTACTTC. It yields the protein CASSLDLVRYDTKNIQYF.

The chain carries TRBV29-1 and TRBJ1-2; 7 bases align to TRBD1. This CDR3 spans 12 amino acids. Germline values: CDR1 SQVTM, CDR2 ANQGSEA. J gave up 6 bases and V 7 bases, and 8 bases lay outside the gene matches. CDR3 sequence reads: CSADRATHGYTF. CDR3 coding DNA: TGCAGCGCTGACAGGGCGACTCATGGCTACACCTTC.

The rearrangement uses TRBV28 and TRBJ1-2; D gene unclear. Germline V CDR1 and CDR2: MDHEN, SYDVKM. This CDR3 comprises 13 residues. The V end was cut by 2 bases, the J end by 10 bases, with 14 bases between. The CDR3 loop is CASSLRGNGVYTF. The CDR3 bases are TGTGCCAGCAGTTTAAGAGGGAATGGTGTCTACACCTTC.

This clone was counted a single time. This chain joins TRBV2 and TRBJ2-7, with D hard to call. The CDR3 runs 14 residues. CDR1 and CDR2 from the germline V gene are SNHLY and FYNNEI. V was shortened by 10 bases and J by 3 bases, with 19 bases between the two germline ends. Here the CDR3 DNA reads TGTGCCACCAATAAGGTAACAGTAGTCTACGAGCAGTACTTC. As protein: CATNKVTVVYEQYF.

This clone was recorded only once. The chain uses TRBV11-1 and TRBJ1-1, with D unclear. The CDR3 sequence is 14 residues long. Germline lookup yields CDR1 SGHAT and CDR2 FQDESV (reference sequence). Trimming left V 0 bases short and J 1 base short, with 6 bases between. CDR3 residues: CASSLAGQNTEAFF. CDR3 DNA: TGTGCCAGCAGCTTAGCCGGTCAGAACACTGAAGCTTTCTTT.

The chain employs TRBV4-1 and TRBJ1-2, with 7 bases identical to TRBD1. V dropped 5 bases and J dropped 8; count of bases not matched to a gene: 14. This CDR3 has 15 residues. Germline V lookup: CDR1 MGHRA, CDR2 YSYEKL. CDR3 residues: CASSYVSSGGVGYTF. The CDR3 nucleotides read TGCGCCAGCAGCTACGTATCGTCAGGGGGAGTAGGCTACACCTTC.

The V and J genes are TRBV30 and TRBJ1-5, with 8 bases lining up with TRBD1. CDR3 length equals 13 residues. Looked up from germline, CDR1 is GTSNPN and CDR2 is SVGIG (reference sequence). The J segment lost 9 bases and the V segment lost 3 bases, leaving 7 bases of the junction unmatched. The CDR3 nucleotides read TGTGCCTGGAGCGGACAGGGACAAGGGCCCCAGCATTTT. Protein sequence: CAWSGQGQGPQHF.

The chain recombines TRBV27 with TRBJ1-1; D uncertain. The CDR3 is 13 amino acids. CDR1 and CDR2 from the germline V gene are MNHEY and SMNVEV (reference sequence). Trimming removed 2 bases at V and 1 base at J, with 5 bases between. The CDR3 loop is CASSLGQNTEAFF. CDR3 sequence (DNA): TGTGCCAGCAGTTTAGGGCAGAACACTGAAGCTTTCTTT.

CDR3 sequence: CASSVGASGRHTDTQYF. In nucleotides, the CDR3 is TGTGCCAGCAGCGTAGGGGCTAGCGGGAGGCACACAGATACGCAGTATTTT. The V and J genes are TRBV9 and TRBJ2-3, with 11 bases identical to TRBD2. The J segment lost 2 bases and the V segment lost 0 bases, leaving 5 bases of the junction unmatched. The CDR3 extends over 17 amino acids. Germline CDR1 reads SGDLS; CDR2 reads YYNGEE.

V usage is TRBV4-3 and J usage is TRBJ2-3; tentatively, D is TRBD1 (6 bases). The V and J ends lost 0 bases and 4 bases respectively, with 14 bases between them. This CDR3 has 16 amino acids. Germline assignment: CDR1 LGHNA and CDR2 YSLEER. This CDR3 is CASSQDMGAGADTQYF. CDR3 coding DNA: TGCGCCAGCAGCCAAGATATGGGGGCTGGTGCAGATACGCAGTATTTT.

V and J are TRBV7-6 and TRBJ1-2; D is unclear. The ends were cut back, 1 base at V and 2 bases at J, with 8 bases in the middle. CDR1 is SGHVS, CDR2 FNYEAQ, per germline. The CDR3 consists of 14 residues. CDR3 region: CASSLDNSNYGYTF. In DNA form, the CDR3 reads TGTGCCAGCAGCTTAGATAACAGCAACTATGGCTACACCTTC. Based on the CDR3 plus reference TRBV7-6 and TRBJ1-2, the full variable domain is GAGVSQSPRYKVTKRGQDVALRCDPISGHVSLYWYRQALGQGPEFLTYFNYEAQQDKSGLPNDRFSAERPEGSISTLTIQRTEQRDSAMYRCASSLDNSNYGYTFGSGTRLTVV.

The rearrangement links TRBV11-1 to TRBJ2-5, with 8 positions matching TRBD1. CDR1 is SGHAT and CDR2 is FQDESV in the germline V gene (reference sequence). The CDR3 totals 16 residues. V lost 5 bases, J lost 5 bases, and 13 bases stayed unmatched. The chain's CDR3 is CASSALTGANGETQYF. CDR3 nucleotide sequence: TGTGCCAGCAGCGCGTTGACAGGGGCTAACGGGGAGACCCAGTACTTC. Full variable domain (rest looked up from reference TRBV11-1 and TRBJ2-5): EAEVAQSPRYKITEKSQAVAFWCDPISGHATLYWYRQILGQGPELLVQFQDESVVDDSQLPKDRFSAERLKGVDSTLKIQPAELGDSAMYLCASSALTGANGETQYFGPGTRLLVL.

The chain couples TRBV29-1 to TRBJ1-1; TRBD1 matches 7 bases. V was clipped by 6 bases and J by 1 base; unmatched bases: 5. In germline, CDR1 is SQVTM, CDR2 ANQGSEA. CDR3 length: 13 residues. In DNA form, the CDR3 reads TGCAGCGTAGGGGGCTTCGGGAACACTGAAGCTTTCTTT. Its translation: CSVGGFGNTEAFF.

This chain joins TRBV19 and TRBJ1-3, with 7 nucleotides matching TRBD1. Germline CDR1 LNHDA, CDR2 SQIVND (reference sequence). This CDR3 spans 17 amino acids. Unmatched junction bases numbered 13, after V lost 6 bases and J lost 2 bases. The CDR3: CASSPMVTDRAGNTIYF. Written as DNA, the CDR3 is TGTGCCAGTAGCCCGATGGTTACTGACAGGGCTGGAAACACCATATATTTT.

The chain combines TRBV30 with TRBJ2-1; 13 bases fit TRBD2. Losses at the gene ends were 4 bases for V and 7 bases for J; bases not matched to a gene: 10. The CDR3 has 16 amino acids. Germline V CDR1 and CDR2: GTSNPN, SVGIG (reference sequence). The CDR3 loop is CAWKAGLAGILNEQFF. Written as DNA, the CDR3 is TGTGCCTGGAAGGCGGGACTAGCGGGAATTTTGAATGAGCAGTTCTTC. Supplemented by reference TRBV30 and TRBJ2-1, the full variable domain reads SQTIHQWPATLVQPVGSPLSLECTVEGTSNPNLYWYRQAAGRGLQLLFYSVGIGQISSEVPQNLSASRPQDRQFILSSKKLLLSDSGFYLCAWKAGLAGILNEQFFGPGTRLTVL.

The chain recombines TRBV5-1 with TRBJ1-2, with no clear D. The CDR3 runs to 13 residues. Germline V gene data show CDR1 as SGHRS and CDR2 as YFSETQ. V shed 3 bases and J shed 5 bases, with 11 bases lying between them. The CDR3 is CASSSREPYGYTF. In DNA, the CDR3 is TGCGCCAGCAGCTCGAGAGAACCTTATGGCTACACCTTC.

The CDR3 region is CATAGSPPYEQYF. CDR3 bases: TGTGCCACGGCCGGGAGTCCCCCCTACGAGCAGTACTTC. The chain links TRBV24-1 to TRBJ2-7; weak D call: TRBD2 (6 bases). The CDR3 has 13 amino acids. Germline lookup yields CDR1 KGHDR and CDR2 SFDVKD. Trimming stripped 10 bases from V and 2 bases from J, with 14 bases between.

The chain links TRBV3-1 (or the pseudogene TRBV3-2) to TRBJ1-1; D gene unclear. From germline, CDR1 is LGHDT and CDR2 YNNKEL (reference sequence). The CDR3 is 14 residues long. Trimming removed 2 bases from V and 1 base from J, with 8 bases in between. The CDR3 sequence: CASSQFPGNTEAFF. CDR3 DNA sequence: TGTGCCAGCAGCCAATTTCCAGGGAACACTGAAGCTTTCTTT.